The entry below describes one T cell receptor (beta chain). The antigen is unknown. The record originates from a study of cytomegalovirus exposure and HLA in healthy donors. General study points: Common viral pathogens seemed, in a later analysis, to connect with several of the most significant clusters. In presence/absence analyses, roughly uniform sequencing depth across donors was assumed. The classifier reportedly diagnosed cytomegalovirus status with high sensitivity and specificity. Data from an earlier analysis indicated that most TCR beta V segments were productive either about 87% or about 30% of the time.

The CDR3 loop spans 16 amino acids. Germline V gives CDR1 SGHDT, CDR2 YYEEEE. Trimming cost V 4 bases and J 2 bases; bases outside gene matches: 7. Vbeta (60) and Jbeta (13) primers were used in the PCR. Using immunoSEQ multiplex PCR, the repertoire was profiled, and TCRdb retains in-frame clones only, with some absent. The profile covers 85,000 to 100,000 clones, with around 77% appearing a single time and 3.4% taken by the ten largest. The rearrangement joins TRBV5-6 to TRBJ2-7; 12 bases map to TRBD1. The sample consisted of PBMCs. This clonotype was sampled from a man in his forties in good health and CMV-seronegative. CDR3 in DNA: TGTGCCAGCAGCGGGGGGGACAGGGGGCTTCCCTACGAGCAGTACTTC. Protein product: CASSGGDRGLPYEQYF.